This T cell receptor beta chain comes out of a study of T cells in Graves' hyperthyroidism and ophthalmopathy. General study findings and limits: Also found in blood were most expanded thyroid clonotypes above 0.001.

This clonotype was recorded a few times. The antigen remains undetermined. This CDR3 contains 13 residues. Trimming shortened V by 8 bases and J by 9 bases, and 19 bases separated the two germline ends. Germline loops: CDR1 LNHDA, CDR2 SQIVND (reference sequence). Hyperthyroidism, newly diagnosed and lasting under 2 months, affected patients aged 18 to 65. Diagnoses were made from clinical symptoms, serum measures (thyroxine and TRAb), thyroid ultrasound and orbital computed tomography. RNA transcripts were the template for amplifying TCR beta CDR3 regions. HTBI primers were used for first-round RT-PCR of the TCR CDR3. In TCRdb, the multiplex PCR reads were re-called with MiXCR into one record per CDR3 protein. Of some 690,000 distinct CDR3 sequences listed, 17% are singletons.

The chain employs TRBV19 and TRBJ1-1; tentative D call: TRBD1 (6 bases). Sequencing used blood. The clonotype comes from a man in his fifties or sixties with Graves' hyperthyroidism. CDR3 coding DNA: TGTGCCAGTGAAAGCATGACAGGAGATAAAGCTTTCTTT. Protein sequence: CASESMTGDKAFF. The variable domain in full, with the rest retrieved from reference TRBV19 and TRBJ1-1, is DGGITQSPKYLFRKEGQNVTLSCEQNLNHDAMYWYRQDPGQGLRLIYYSQIVNDFQKGDIAEGYSVSREKKESFPLTVTSAQKNPTAFYLCASESMTGDKAFFGQGTRLTVV.